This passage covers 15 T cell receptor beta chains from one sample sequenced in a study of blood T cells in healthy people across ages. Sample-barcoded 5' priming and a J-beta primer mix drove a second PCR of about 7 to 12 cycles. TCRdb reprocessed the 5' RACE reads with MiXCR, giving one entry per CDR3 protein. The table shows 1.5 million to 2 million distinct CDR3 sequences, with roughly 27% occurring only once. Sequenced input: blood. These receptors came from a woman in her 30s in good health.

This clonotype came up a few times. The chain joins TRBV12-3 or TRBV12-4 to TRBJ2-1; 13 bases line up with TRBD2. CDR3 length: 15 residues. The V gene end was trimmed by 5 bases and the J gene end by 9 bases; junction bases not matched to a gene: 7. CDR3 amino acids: CASSPTSGRAGEQFF. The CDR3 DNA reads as TGTGCCAGCAGTCCAACTAGCGGGAGGGCCGGTGAGCAGTTCTTC.

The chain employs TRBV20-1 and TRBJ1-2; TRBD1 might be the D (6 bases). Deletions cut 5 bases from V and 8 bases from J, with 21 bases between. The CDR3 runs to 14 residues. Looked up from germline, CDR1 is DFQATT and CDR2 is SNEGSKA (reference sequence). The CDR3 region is CSALPDLRGDGYTF. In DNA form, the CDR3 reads TGCAGTGCTCTTCCTGACCTCAGGGGTGACGGCTACACCTTC.

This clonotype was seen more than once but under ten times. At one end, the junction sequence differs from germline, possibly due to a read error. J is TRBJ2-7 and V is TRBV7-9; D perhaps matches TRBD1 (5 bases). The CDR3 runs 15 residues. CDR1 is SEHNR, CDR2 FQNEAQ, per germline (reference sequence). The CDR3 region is CAGSLGPGPGYEQYF. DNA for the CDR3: TGTGCCGGCAGCTTAGGCCCAGGGCCGGGCTACGAGCAGTACTTC.

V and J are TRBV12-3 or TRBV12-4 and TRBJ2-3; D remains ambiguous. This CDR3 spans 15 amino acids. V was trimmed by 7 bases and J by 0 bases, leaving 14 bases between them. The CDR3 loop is CASTGGVYSTDTQYF. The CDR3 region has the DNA TGTGCCAGCACCGGTGGCGTTTACAGCACAGATACGCAGTATTTT.

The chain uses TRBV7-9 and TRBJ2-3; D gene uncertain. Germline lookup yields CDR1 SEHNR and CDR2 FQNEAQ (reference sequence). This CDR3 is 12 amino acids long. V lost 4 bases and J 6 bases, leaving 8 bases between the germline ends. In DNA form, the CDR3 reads TGTGCCAGCAGCTCGTTAATGGATACGCAGTATTTT. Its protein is CASSSLMDTQYF.

The CDR3 spells CASISSLAGQAKNIQYF. CDR3 nucleotides: TGTGCCAGCATCTCCTCGCTAGCGGGTCAAGCCAAAAACATTCAGTACTTC. The chain is built from TRBV7-2 and TRBJ2-4, with 8 bases fitting TRBD2. J was trimmed by 0 bases and V by 7 bases; bases with no gene match: 11. This CDR3 is 17 amino acids long. Germline CDR1 reads SGHTA; CDR2 reads FQGNSA.

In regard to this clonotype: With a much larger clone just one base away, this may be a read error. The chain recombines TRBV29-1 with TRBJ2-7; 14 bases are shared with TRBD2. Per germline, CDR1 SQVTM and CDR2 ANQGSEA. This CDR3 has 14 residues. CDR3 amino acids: CGTSGRSSYNEQYF. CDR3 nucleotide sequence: TGCGGGACTAGCGGGAGATCGTCCTACAATGAGCAGTACTTC.

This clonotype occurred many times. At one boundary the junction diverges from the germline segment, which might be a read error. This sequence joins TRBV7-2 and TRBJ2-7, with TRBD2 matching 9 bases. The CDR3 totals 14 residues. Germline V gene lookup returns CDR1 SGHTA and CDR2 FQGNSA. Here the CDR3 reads CASSPTSGPYEQYF. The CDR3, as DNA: TGCGCCAGCAGCCCGACTAGCGGACCCTACGAGCAGTACTTC.

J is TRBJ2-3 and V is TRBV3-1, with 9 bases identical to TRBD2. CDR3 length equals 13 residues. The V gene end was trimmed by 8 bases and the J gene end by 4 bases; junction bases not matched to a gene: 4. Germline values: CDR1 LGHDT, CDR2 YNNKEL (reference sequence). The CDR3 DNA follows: TGTGCCAGCGCGCGGGGGGGCCCAGATACGCAGTATTTT. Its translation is CASARGGPDTQYF.

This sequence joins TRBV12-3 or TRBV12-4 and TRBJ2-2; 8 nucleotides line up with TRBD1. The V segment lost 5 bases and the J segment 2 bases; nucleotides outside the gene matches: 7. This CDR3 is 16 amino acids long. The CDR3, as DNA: TGTGCCAGCAGTCTCAGACAGGGGTCCAACACCGGGGAGCTGTTTTTT. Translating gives CASSLRQGSNTGELFF.

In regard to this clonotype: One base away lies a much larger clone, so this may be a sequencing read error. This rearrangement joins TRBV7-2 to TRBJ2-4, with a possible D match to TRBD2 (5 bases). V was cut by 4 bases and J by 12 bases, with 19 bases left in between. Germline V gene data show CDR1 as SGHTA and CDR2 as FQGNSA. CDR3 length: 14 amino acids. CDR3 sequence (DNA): TGTGCCAGCAGCTGGGATGCGGGCGGCTCAAGTCAGTACTTC. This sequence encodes CASSWDAGGSSQYF.

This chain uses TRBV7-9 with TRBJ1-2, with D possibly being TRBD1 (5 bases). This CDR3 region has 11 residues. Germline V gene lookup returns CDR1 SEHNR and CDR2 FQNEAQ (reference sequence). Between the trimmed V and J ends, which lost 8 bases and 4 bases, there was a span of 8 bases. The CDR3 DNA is TGTGCCAGCCGGGACCTCTATGGCTACACCTTC. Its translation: CASRDLYGYTF.

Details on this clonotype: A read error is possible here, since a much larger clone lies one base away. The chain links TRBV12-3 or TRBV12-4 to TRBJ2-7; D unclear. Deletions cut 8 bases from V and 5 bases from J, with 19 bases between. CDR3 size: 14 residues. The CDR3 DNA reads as TGTGCCAGCTGTTCCCCAAACGAAAGGAACGAGCAGTACTTC. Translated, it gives CASCSPNERNEQYF.

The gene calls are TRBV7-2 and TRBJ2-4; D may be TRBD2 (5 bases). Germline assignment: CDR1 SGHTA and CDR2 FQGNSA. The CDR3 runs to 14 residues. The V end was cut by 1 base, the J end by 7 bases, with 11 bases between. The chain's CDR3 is CASSLGGMYNIQYF. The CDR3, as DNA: TGTGCCAGCAGCTTAGGAGGGATGTATAACATTCAGTACTTC.

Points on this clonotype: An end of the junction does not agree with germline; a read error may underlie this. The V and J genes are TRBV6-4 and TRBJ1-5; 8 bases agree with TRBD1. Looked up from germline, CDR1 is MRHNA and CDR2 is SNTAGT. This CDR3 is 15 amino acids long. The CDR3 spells CASRPSDRAEQLQHF. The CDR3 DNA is TGTGCCAGCAGACCATCGGACAGGGCGGAACAGCTCCAGCATTTT.